These 9 T cell receptor beta chains were all obtained from the same sample, sequenced in a study of blood T cell repertoires in COVID-19. The assay was immunoSEQ multiplex PCR, and TCRdb's table has in-frame clones only and misses some. Here the sample spans 270,000 or so clones, about 88% being singletons. Material for sequencing was peripheral blood. These TCRs come from a woman in her thirties or forties who had recovered from COVID-19.

The V call is TRBV15, the J call TRBJ2-5, with 8 bases lining up with TRBD2. Germline CDR1 LNHNV, CDR2 YYDKDF (reference sequence). The CDR3 has 14 amino acids. Losses at the gene ends were 5 bases for V and 3 bases for J; bases not matched to a gene: 5. The CDR3 protein is CATSGGRPEETQYF. The DNA for the CDR3 is TGTGCCACCAGCGGCGGGAGGCCTGAAGAGACCCAGTACTTC.

The rearrangement joins TRBV12-3 or TRBV12-4 to TRBJ2-2, with D uncertain. V was trimmed by 2 bases and J by 7 bases, leaving 2 bases between them. There are 11 residues in the CDR3. The CDR3 loop reads CASSLRGELFF. The CDR3 DNA sequence: TGTGCCAGCAGTTTACGCGGGGAGCTGTTTTTT.

This clone has just one count. The J gene is TRBJ2-5, the V gene TRBV4-3, with 8 bases lining up with TRBD1. The CDR3 runs to 14 residues. Germline CDR1 and CDR2: LGHNA and YSLEER. Trimming removed 6 bases from V and 5 bases from J; junction bases left unmatched: 8. The CDR3 DNA is TGCGCCAGCAGTACAGACAGGGGCCGGGAGACCCAGTACTTC. It specifies CASSTDRGRETQYF.

The V and J genes are TRBV7-9 and TRBJ2-2, with a weak D call TRBD1 (5 bases). This CDR3 is built from 16 residues. The germline V and J ends were trimmed by 1 base and 4 bases, with 13 bases remaining between them. CDR1 and CDR2 from the germline V gene are SEHNR and FQNEAQ (reference sequence). The CDR3 spells CASSLGFRRGTGELFF. The CDR3, as DNA: TGTGCCAGCAGCTTAGGATTTCGTAGGGGCACCGGGGAGCTGTTTTTT.

This sequence joins TRBV13 and TRBJ2-2, with unresolved D. In germline, CDR1 is PRHDT, CDR2 FYEKMQ (reference sequence). Deletions cut 2 bases from V and 2 bases from J, with 9 bases between. The CDR3 sequence is 15 residues long. The CDR3 region has the DNA TGTGCCAGCAGCTTAAAGCGAATCAACACCGGGGAGCTGTTTTTT. Residues: CASSLKRINTGELFF.

The chain employs TRBV19 and TRBJ1-2; the D gene is possibly TRBD1 (5 bases). With 10 bases removed from V and 4 bases from J, the gap between germline ends came to 13 bases. CDR3 length: 12 residues. In germline, CDR1 is LNHDA, CDR2 SQIVND (reference sequence). For the CDR3, the DNA is TGTGCCACCCAAGGGGTCGGCTATGGCTACACCTTC. The encoded protein is CATQGVGYGYTF.

The J gene is TRBJ1-2, the V gene TRBV19, with TRBD1 as a possible D gene (5 bases). Per germline, CDR1 LNHDA and CDR2 SQIVND (reference sequence). The length of the CDR3 is 14 residues. V was cut by 4 bases and J by 7 bases, with 16 bases left in between. CDR3 loop: CASSSRGAGIGYTF. The CDR3 DNA is TGTGCCAGTAGTAGTAGGGGCGCAGGGATTGGCTACACCTTC. Drawing the rest from reference TRBV19 and TRBJ1-2, the complete variable domain is DGGITQSPKYLFRKEGQNVTLSCEQNLNHDAMYWYRQDPGQGLRLIYYSQIVNDFQKGDIAEGYSVSREKKESFPLTVTSAQKNPTAFYLCASSSRGAGIGYTFGSGTRLTVV.

This clone was seen only a few times. This sequence joins TRBV5-5 and TRBJ1-2; D remains ambiguous. Germline values: CDR1 SGHKS, CDR2 YYEKEE (reference sequence). V dropped 4 bases and J dropped 1 base, with 8 bases sitting between them. This CDR3 is built from 13 residues. DNA for the CDR3: TGTGCCAGCAGCGAAGACATTAACTATGGCTACACCTTC. Protein sequence: CASSEDINYGYTF.

V and J are TRBV30 and TRBJ2-3; D remains unclear. The germline V gene encodes CDR1 GTSNPN and CDR2 SVGIG (reference sequence). The V end lost 0 bases, the J end lost 8 bases, and 9 bases lay between the germline ends. The CDR3 runs 12 residues. The CDR3 here is CAWSVIFGTQYF. Here the CDR3 DNA reads TGTGCCTGGAGTGTAATTTTCGGTACGCAGTATTTT.